Reported below is one T cell receptor beta chain. Clones were sequenced by immunoSEQ multiplex PCR, and TCRdb holds only the in-frame ones, with some missing. In the table there are around 140,000 clones, approximately 87% of which are singletons. The data derive from a study of blood T cell repertoires in COVID-19. Whole-study context: PBMCs, B-cell-depleted T cells, or T cells were the source of the cDNA or gDNA that made up the material.

Losses at the gene ends were 10 bases for V and 8 bases for J; bases not matched to a gene: 12. This CDR3 is built from 14 residues. In germline, CDR1 is LNHDA, CDR2 SQIVND (reference sequence). The clonotype comes from a woman in her forties or fifties with active or convalescent COVID-19. The sample consisted of peripheral blood. The rearrangement links TRBV19 to TRBJ1-2; the match to TRBD1 covers 11 bases. The CDR3 sequence: CATDIGQGAGGYTF. The CDR3 DNA follows: TGTGCCACTGATATAGGACAGGGGGCGGGAGGCTACACCTTC.